This T cell receptor (beta chain) was captured in a study of blood T cell repertoires in COVID-19. Per the original data handling: Amplified reference gene primers provided the basis for estimating nucleated cell counts. Assay used: immunoSEQ multiplex PCR; TCRdb lists only in-frame clones, some missing. V, J and clone size are those of that table, while D and trimming were read from the DNA. Altogether 60,000 or so clones are present, about 83% being singletons, with the ten largest covering 3% to 4.5%. Germline CDR1 reads SGHAT; CDR2 reads FQDESV (reference sequence). V was pared by 8 bases and J by 6 bases, with 14 bases between. This CDR3 spans 13 amino acids.

The sequencing input was peripheral blood. The clonotype was recovered from a woman at least 80 years old with acute or convalescent COVID-19. J is TRBJ2-1 and V is TRBV11-1, with no clear D. DNA of the CDR3: TGTGCCAGCTGTCACCGACTGAGCAATGAGCAGTTCTTC. It translates to CASCHRLSNEQFF.